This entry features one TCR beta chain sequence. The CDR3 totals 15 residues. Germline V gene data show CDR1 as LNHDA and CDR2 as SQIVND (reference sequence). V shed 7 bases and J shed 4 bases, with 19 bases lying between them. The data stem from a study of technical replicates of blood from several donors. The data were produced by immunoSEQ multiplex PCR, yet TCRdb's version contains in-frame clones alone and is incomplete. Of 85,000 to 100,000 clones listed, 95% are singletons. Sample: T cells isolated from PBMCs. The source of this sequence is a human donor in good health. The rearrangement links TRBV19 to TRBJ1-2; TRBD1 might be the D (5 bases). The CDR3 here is CASTPVRTSIYGYTF. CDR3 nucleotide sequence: TGTGCCAGTACCCCCGTAAGGACAAGTATCTATGGCTACACCTTC.